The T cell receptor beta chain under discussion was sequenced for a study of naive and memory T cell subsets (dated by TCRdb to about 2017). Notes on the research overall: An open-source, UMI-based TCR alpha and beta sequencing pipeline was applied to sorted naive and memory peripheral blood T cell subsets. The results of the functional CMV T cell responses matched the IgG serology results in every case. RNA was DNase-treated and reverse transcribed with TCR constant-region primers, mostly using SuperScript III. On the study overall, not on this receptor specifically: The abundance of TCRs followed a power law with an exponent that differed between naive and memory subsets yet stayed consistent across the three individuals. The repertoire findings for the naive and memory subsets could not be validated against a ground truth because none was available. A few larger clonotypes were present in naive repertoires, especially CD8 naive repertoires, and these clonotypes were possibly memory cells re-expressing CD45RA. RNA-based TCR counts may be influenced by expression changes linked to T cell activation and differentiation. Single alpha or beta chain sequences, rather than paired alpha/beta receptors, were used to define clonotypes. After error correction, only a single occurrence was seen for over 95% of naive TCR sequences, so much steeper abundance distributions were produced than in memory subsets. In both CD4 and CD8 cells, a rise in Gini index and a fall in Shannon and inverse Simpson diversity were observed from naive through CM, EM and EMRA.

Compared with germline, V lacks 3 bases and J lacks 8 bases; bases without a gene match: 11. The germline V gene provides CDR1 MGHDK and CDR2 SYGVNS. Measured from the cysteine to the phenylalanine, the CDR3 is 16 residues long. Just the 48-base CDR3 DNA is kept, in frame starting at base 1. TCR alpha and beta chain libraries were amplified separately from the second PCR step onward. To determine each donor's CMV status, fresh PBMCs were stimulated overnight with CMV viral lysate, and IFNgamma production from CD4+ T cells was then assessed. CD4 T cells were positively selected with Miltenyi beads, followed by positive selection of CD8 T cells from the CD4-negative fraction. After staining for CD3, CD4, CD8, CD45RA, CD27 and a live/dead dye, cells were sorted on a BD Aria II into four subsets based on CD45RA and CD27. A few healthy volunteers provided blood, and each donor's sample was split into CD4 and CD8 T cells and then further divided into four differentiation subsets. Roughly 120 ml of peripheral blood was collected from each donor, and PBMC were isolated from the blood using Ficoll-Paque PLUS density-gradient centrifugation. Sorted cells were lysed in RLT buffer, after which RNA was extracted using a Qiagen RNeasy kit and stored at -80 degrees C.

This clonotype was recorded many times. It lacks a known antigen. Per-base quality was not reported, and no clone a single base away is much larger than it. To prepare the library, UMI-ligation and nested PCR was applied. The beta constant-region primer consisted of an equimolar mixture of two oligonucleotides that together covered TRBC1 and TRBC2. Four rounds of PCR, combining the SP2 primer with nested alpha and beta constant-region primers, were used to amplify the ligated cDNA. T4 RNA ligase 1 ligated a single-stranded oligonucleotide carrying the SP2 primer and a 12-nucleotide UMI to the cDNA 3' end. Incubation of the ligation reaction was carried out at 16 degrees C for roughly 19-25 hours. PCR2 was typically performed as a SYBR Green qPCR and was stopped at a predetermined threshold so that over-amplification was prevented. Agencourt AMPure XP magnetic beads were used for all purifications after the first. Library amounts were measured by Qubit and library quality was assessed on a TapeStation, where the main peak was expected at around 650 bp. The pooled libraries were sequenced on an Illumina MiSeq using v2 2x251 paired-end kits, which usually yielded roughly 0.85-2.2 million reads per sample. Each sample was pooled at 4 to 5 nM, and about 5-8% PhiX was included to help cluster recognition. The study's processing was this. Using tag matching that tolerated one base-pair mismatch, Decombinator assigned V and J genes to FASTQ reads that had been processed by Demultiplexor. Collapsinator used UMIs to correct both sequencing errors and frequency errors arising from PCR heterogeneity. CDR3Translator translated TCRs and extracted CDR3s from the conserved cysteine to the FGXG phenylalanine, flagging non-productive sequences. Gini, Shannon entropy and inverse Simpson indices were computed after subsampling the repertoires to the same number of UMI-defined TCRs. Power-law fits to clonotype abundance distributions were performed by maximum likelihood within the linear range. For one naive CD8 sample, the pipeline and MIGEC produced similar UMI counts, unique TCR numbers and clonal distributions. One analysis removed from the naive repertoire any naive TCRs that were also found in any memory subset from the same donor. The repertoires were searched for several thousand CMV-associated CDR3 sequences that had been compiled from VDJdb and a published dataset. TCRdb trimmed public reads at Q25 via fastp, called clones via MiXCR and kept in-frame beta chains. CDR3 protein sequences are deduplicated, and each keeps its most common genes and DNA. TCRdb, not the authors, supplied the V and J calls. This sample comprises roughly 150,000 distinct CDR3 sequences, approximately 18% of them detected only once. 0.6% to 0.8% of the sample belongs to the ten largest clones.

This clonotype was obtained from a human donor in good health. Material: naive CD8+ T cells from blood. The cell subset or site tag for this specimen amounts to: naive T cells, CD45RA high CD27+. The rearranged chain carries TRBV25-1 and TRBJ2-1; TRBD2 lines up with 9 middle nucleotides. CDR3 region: CASSELAGPSEDEQFF. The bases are TGTGCCAGCAGTGAGCTAGCGGGACCCTCGGAGGATGAGCAGTTCTTC.